Listed here are 31 T cell receptor beta chains from one sample, sequenced in a study of CD8+ T cells in alopecia areata. Extraction of RNA preceded its reverse transcription into cDNA, which served as the sequencing template. Profiling relied on immunoSEQ multiplex PCR, and the TCRdb table lists in-frame clones only, not all of them. Recorded here are some 120,000 clones, none singletons. Source material: lesional skin. The receptors were sampled from a C3H/HeJ mouse with alopecia areata. The MHC haplotype of the strain is H2-k.

Points on this clone: Genes and germline are mouse. The read falls 4 residues short of the CDR3 end, and the missing part is taken from the germline J gene. This chain joins TRBV1 and TRBJ2-3; 8 nucleotides line up with TRBD2. This CDR3 is built from 14 residues. From germline, CDR1 is NSQYPW and CDR2 LRSPGD (reference sequence). The V segment lost 3 bases and the J segment 3 bases; nucleotides outside the gene matches: 2. Incomplete CDR3 DNA: TGCACCTGCAGTGCCTCTGGGGGGGCAGAA. Protein sequence: CTCSASGGAE. The CDR3 in full is CTCSASGGAETLYF.

As concerns this clone: Germline and genes: mouse. Read data end 4 residues before the CDR3 end; the end is taken from the germline J gene. Within the sample, other DNA sequences also encode this same CDR3. The chain employs TRBV1 and TRBJ2-5; 10 positions match TRBD2. This CDR3 has 16 residues. Germline lookup yields CDR1 NSQYPW and CDR2 LRSPGD (reference sequence). The sequenced CDR3 bases are TGCACCTGCAGTGCAGATTCTGGGGGGGCGAGAGAC. Its translation is CTCSADSGGARD. The CDR3 in full is CTCSADSGGARDTQYF.

This clone has more than one count but fewer than ten. The gene names here belong to mouse. The read ends 4 residues early relative to the CDR3; the germline J gene fills the gap. The rearrangement links TRBV31 to TRBJ2-1; 12 bases are a match to TRBD2. Germline V CDR1 and CDR2: GKSSPN, SITVG. The CDR3 loop spans 14 amino acids. The ends lost 5 bases at V and 6 bases at J; junction bases unmatched: 5. The sequenced part of the CDR3 DNA is TGTGCCTGGGGGGGACTGGGGGGATTTGCT. It translates to CAWGGLGGFA. The whole CDR3 protein reads CAWGGLGGFAEQFF. Filled out from reference TRBV31 and TRBJ2-1, the complete variable domain reads AQTIHQWPVAEIKAVGSPLSLGCTIKGKSSPNLYWYWQATGGTLQQLFYSITVGQVESVVQLNLSASRPKDDQFILSTEKLLLSHSGFYLCAWGGLGGFAEQFFGPGTRLTVL.

To note about this clone: Genes and germline are mouse. Read coverage stops 4 residues before the CDR3 terminus; the germline J gene supplies the remainder. V and J are TRBV13-3 and TRBJ1-4; tentative D call: TRBD1 (6 bases). Germline CDR1 NNHDY, CDR2 SYVADS. V lost 5 bases and J lost 5, with 16 bases in between. CDR3 length equals 15 residues. The DNA read from the CDR3 is TGTGCCAGCAGCTCCCGGGACAACCGTAACGAA. This translates into CASSSRDNRNE. The complete CDR3 protein is CASSSRDNRNERLFF. Variable domain in full (rest from reference TRBV13-3 and TRBJ1-4): EAAVTQSPRSKVAVTGGKVTLSCHQTNNHDYMYWYRQDTGHGLRLIHYSYVADSTEKGDIPDGYKASRPSQENFSLILELASLSQTAVYFCASSSRDNRNERLFFGHGTKLSVL.

This clone showed up just a few times. Genes and germline are mouse. The sequence runs out 4 residues before the end of the CDR3; the remainder is reconstructed from the germline J gene. This chain links TRBV19 with TRBJ2-1; D is possibly TRBD2 (6 bases). The CDR3 has 14 amino acids. In germline, CDR1 is FNHDT, CDR2 SITEND (reference sequence). V shed 6 bases and J shed 1 base, with 11 bases lying between them. Incomplete CDR3 DNA: TGTGCCAGCACCTGGACTGCGAACTATGCT. Residues: CASTWTANYA. The full CDR3 is CASTWTANYAEQFF.

In this sample, this clone turned up many times. The genes are named according to mouse. The read ends 4 residues early relative to the CDR3; the germline J gene fills the gap. The chain is built from TRBV1 and TRBJ2-7; 7 nucleotides match TRBD1. Losses at the gene ends were 4 bases for V and 3 bases for J; bases not matched to a gene: 6. Germline-derived CDR1 and CDR2 are NSQYPW and LRSPGD (reference sequence). The CDR3 runs to 14 residues. This chain's CDR3 is CTCSVRDRNYEQYF. The part of the CDR3 DNA that was read is TGCACCTGCAGTGTCCGGGACAGAAACTAT.

This clone was seen a few times. Each gene name is a mouse one. The missing CDR3 end, 4 residues past where the read stops, is filled in from the germline J gene. The chain recombines TRBV13-2 with TRBJ2-1; TRBD2 agrees at 10 bases. The CDR3 has 15 amino acids. CDR1 and CDR2 (germline): NNHNN, SYGAGS (reference sequence). The CDR3 DNA, read in part, is TGTGCCAGCGGTGGTGAACTGGGGGGGAACGCT. Protein product: CASGGELGGNA. The entire CDR3 sequence reads CASGGELGGNAEQFF.

With regard to this clone: Germline and genes: mouse. The read stops 4 residues short of the end of the CDR3; the missing end is completed from the germline J gene. The chain joins TRBV1 to TRBJ1-4; 9 bases agree with TRBD1. There are 16 residues in the CDR3. In germline, CDR1 is NSQYPW, CDR2 LRSPGD (reference sequence). The trim removed 1 base at V and 3 bases at J, leaving 3 bases unmatched. The CDR3 reads CTCSAVGTGPNERLFF. The part of the CDR3 DNA that was read is TGCACCTGCAGTGCAGTGGGGACAGGGCCCAACGAA.

The table lists this clone with a few counts. Genes and germline come from the mouse. Coverage ceases 4 residues before the CDR3 finishes, and the germline J gene fills in the end. This chain links TRBV19 with TRBJ1-4; the D gene is possibly TRBD1 (5 bases). The CDR3 covers 14 residues. Germline-derived CDR1 and CDR2 are FNHDT and SITEND (reference sequence). The sequenced part of the CDR3 DNA is TGTGCCAGCAGTATACAGGGTGGTCTCGAA. Encoded protein: CASSIQGGLE. In full, the CDR3 reads CASSIQGGLERLFF.

This clone was seen only a few times. Gene and germline names: mouse. The read halts 4 residues ahead of the CDR3 end, with the missing end drawn from the germline J gene. This chain connects TRBV1 to TRBJ2-3, with D perhaps TRBD2 (6 bases). Trimming pared 0 bases from V and 0 bases from J, leaving 7 bases between. Germline loops: CDR1 NSQYPW, CDR2 LRSPGD (reference sequence). The CDR3 length is 15 residues. The DNA read from the CDR3 is TGCACCTGCAGTGCAGAAGGACTGAGTGCAGAA. Its translation: CTCSAEGLSAE. The full CDR3 sequence reads CTCSAEGLSAETLYF.

This clone was recorded a few times. Gene names refer to mouse genes. The read is 4 residues too short to cover the CDR3 end, so that end is filled in from the germline J gene. The chain has TRBV31 and TRBJ1-1; possibly TRBD1 for D (6 bases). V was trimmed by 0 bases and J by 2 bases, leaving 10 bases between them. The CDR3 extends over 14 amino acids. The V gene's germline CDR1 is GKSSPN and CDR2 SITVG. The CDR3 bases that were read are TGTGCCTGGAGTCTCCGGGACACCAACACA. It specifies CAWSLRDTNT. From start to end, the CDR3 is CAWSLRDTNTEVFF.

This clone showed up just a few times. Gene labels here are mouse ones. The read terminates 4 residues before the CDR3 end, so the remaining end is supplied by the germline J gene. This chain joins TRBV13-3 and TRBJ1-1, with TRBD1 as a possible D gene (6 bases). The CDR3 is 13 amino acids. V dropped 5 bases and J dropped 4 bases, with 12 bases sitting between them. Germline V gene sequence: CDR1 NNHDY, CDR2 SYVADS. CDR3 DNA (partial): TGTGCCAGCAGGTACAGGGCCGGCACA. It specifies CASRYRAGT. The complete CDR3 protein is CASRYRAGTEVFF.

This clone was seen a few times. Gene names are mouse gene names. The read is 4 residues too short to cover the CDR3 end, so that end is filled in from the germline J gene. The rearrangement uses TRBV17 and TRBJ2-5, with D perhaps TRBD1 (6 bases). V gave up 3 bases and J gave up 3 bases, with 13 bases separating them. CDR3 length equals 15 residues. The germline V gene has CDR1 MNHDT and CDR2 YYDKIL. This CDR3 is CASSRRGRNQDTQYF. The sequenced part of the CDR3 DNA is TGTGCTAGCAGTAGGAGGGGGAGGAATCAAGAC.

This clone was observed a few times. The listed genes are named as in mouse. Sequencing ends 4 residues short of the CDR3 end; the germline J gene provides the rest. The chain joins TRBV13-3 to TRBJ1-4, with TRBD1 matching over 8 bases. J gave up 0 bases and V 2 bases, and 3 bases lay outside the gene matches. The CDR3 extends over 16 amino acids. CDR1 is NNHDY, CDR2 SYVADS, per germline. The CDR3 loop reads CASSERQGISNERLFF. CDR3 DNA, as far as it was read: TGTGCCAGCAGTGAAAGACAGGGGATTTCCAACGAA.

About this clone: Gene names are the mouse ones. Read sequence stops 4 residues before the CDR3 end, and the germline J gene provides the missing end. The rearrangement links TRBV31 to TRBJ2-4; 11 bases line up with TRBD2. In germline, CDR1 is GKSSPN, CDR2 SITVG. V shed 1 base and J 0 bases; nucleotides not matched to a gene: 0. The CDR3 runs 15 residues. The CDR3 is CAWSRDWGSQNTLYF. The sequenced part of the CDR3 DNA is TGTGCCTGGAGTCGGGACTGGGGGAGTCAAAAC.

This clone occurred a few times. Germline and genes: mouse. The read ends 4 residues shy of where the CDR3 ends; the end is completed using the germline J gene. The V gene is TRBV13-3, the J gene TRBJ1-1; tentatively, D is TRBD1 (5 bases). The length of the CDR3 is 14 residues. Germline V gene lookup returns CDR1 NNHDY and CDR2 SYVADS. Here the CDR3 reads CASSPGLGGGEVFF. The CDR3 DNA, read in part, is TGTGCCAGCAGCCCAGGACTGGGGGGGGGA.

This clone was recorded many times. The gene names here belong to mouse. Read data end 4 residues before the CDR3 end; the end is taken from the germline J gene. This chain uses TRBV13-3 with TRBJ2-1; the match to TRBD2 covers 8 bases. Germline V CDR1 and CDR2: NNHDY, SYVADS. The length of the CDR3 is 13 residues. The CDR3 reads CASRSGLGAEQFF. CDR3 DNA, as far as it was read: TGTGCCAGCAGATCAGGACTGGGAGCT.

This clone was seen more than once but under ten times. Genes and germline are mouse. The read gets to within 4 residues of the CDR3 end, and the germline J gene fills in the rest. J is TRBJ2-3 and V is TRBV17; 10 positions agree with TRBD2. The CDR3 covers 16 residues. Unmatched junction bases numbered 7, after V lost 6 bases and J lost 1 base. The V gene's germline CDR1 is MNHDT and CDR2 YYDKIL. The sequenced part of the CDR3 DNA is TGTGCTAGCAGAGGGCTGGGGGGGCGCGGTGCAGAA. Its translation: CASRGLGGRGAE. The full CDR3 is CASRGLGGRGAETLYF.

Note on this clone: Genes and germline are mouse. The CDR3 end lies 4 residues beyond the end of the read and is filled in from the germline J gene. The V call is TRBV13-1, the J call TRBJ1-1; D is unclear. CDR1 NSHNY and CDR2 SYGAGN come from the germline V gene. The CDR3 totals 11 residues. The CDR3 DNA, read in part, is TGTGCCAGCAGTGGTCCATCA. Protein product: CASSGPS. In full, the CDR3 is CASSGPSEVFF.

The table lists this clone with a few counts. The germline and genes are mouse ones. The observed sequence ends 4 residues before the CDR3 terminus, with the missing tail filled in from the germline J gene. The gene calls are TRBV1 and TRBJ2-7; TRBD2 matches at 9 bases. CDR1 NSQYPW and CDR2 LRSPGD come from the germline V gene (reference sequence). The CDR3 has 14 amino acids. The CDR3 loop reads CTCSAVGTGYEQYF. The CDR3 bases that were read are TGCACCTGCAGTGCAGTCGGGACTGGGTAT.

A note on this clone: Gene names are the mouse ones. The read gets to within 4 residues of the CDR3 end, and the germline J gene fills in the rest. The chain combines TRBV1 with TRBJ2-7; TRBD2 agrees at 10 bases. This CDR3 region has 14 residues. The germline V gene encodes CDR1 NSQYPW and CDR2 LRSPGD (reference sequence). The chain's CDR3 is CTCIPGLGDYEQYF. The DNA read from the CDR3 is TGCACCTGCATCCCAGGACTGGGGGATTAT.

This clone was counted between two and nine times. The protein here is the DNA translation, as the TCRdb protein differs from it at residue 10. The listed genes are named as in mouse. The read stops 3 residues short of the end of the CDR3; the missing end is completed from the germline J gene. This chain links TRBV1 with TRBJ1-6; D perhaps matches TRBD1 (6 bases). TRBJ1-6 is placed among ORFs of uncertain function. The CDR3 sequence is 13 residues long. V lost 3 bases, J lost 8 bases, and 8 bases lay in between. In germline, CDR1 is NSQYPW, CDR2 LRSPGD (reference sequence). The CDR3 loop is CTCSAPGDSPLYF. The covered CDR3 bases are TGCACCTGCAGTGCCCCAGGGGATTCGCCC.

On this clone itself: Gene names refer to mouse genes. The sequence runs out 4 residues before the end of the CDR3; the remainder is reconstructed from the germline J gene. The V call is TRBV13-3, the J call TRBJ2-5; D gene ambiguous. Per germline, CDR1 NNHDY and CDR2 SYVADS. The CDR3 covers 13 residues. Trimming stripped 5 bases from V and 0 bases from J, with 7 bases between. The sequenced CDR3 bases are TGTGCCAGCAGATCCAGTAACCAAGAC. The encoded protein is CASRSSNQD. The full CDR3 sequence reads CASRSSNQDTQYF. The full variable domain, completed using reference TRBV13-3 and TRBJ2-5, is EAAVTQSPRSKVAVTGGKVTLSCHQTNNHDYMYWYRQDTGHGLRLIHYSYVADSTEKGDIPDGYKASRPSQENFSLILELASLSQTAVYFCASRSSNQDTQYFGPGTRLLVL.

A remark on this clone: Gene names are mouse gene names. The CDR3 goes on 4 residues after the read ends, and that part is filled in from the germline J gene. This sequence joins TRBV3 and TRBJ2-1, with D possibly TRBD2 on 6 matching bases. Germline V gene sequence: CDR1 SNHLY, CDR2 FYNGKV (reference sequence). The CDR3 totals 16 residues. V was pared by 1 base and J by 1 base, with 11 bases between. The CDR3 sequence: CASSLGSGANYAEQFF. Incomplete CDR3 DNA: TGTGCCAGCAGCTTAGGGTCTGGGGCGAACTATGCT.

As for this clone: The translated DNA and TCRdb's protein are not identical at residue 11; the protein here was translated from the DNA. Gene names refer to mouse genes. The read stops 3 residues short of the end of the CDR3; the missing end is completed from the germline J gene. The genes are TRBV3 and TRBJ1-6, with a tentative D call TRBD1 (6 bases). TRBJ1-6 is assigned to the ORF class and has an uncertain function. The germline V gene has CDR1 SNHLY and CDR2 FYNGKV (reference sequence). Deletions cut 4 bases from V and 4 bases from J, with 8 bases between. This CDR3 has 14 amino acids. The CDR3 protein is CASSCGQYNSPLYF. The part of the CDR3 DNA that was read is TGTGCCAGCAGCTGCGGACAGTATAATTCGCCC.

About this clone itself: The gene names here belong to mouse. Read sequence stops 4 residues before the CDR3 end, and the germline J gene provides the missing end. The chain recombines TRBV13-2 with TRBJ1-2; 11 nucleotides align to TRBD1. With V trimmed by 2 bases and J by 0 bases, 0 bases remained unmatched. There are 15 residues in the CDR3. Germline CDR1 and CDR2: NNHNN and SYGAGS (reference sequence). This chain's CDR3 is CASGEGQGANSDYTF. The sequenced part of the CDR3 DNA is TGTGCCAGCGGTGAGGGACAGGGGGCAAACTCC.

This clone was observed at least ten times. A mismatch at residue 15 separates the TCRdb protein from the translated DNA, so the protein presented here was translated from the DNA. These gene names are mouse names. The read ends 3 residues before the CDR3 terminus; that terminus is restored from the germline J gene. This chain connects TRBV13-3 to TRBJ1-3; TRBD1 agrees at 7 bases. This CDR3 has 18 amino acids. Germline CDR1 NNHDY, CDR2 SYVADS. V was clipped by 1 base and J by 1 base; unmatched bases: 11. The DNA read from the CDR3 is TGTGCCAGCAGTGATCCTTCCTACAGGGGAAGATCTGGAAATACG. Translating gives CASSDPSYRGRSGNT. The full CDR3 protein reads CASSDPSYRGRSGNTLYF.

This clone came up a few times. The listed genes are named as in mouse. The DNA ends 4 residues before the CDR3 does, and the rest of the CDR3 is filled in from the germline J gene. The chain has TRBV13-2 and TRBJ2-7; a possible D gene is TRBD1 (6 bases). The ends were cut back, 8 bases at V and 1 base at J, with 7 bases in the middle. The germline V gene encodes CDR1 NNHNN and CDR2 SYGAGS (reference sequence). The CDR3 consists of 11 residues. The CDR3 is CASGQSYEQYF. CDR3 DNA (partial): TGTGCCAGTGGACAGTCCTAT.

About this clone itself: All gene names here are mouse names. The DNA read from the CDR3 is TGTGCCAGCAGTCCCCTGGGGGGGCTTAGTGCAGAA. Encoded protein: CASSPLGGLSAE. From start to end, the CDR3 is CASSPLGGLSAETLYF. The chain uses TRBV13-3 and TRBJ2-3; 10 nucleotides align to TRBD2. The read terminates 4 residues ahead of where the CDR3 ends, so the germline J gene completes it. Germline V gives CDR1 NNHDY, CDR2 SYVADS. V lost 4 bases and J lost 0; bases outside the gene matches: 5. This CDR3 is built from 16 residues.

This clone was seen a handful of times. Genes here carry mouse names. The CDR3 goes on 4 residues after the read ends, and that part is filled in from the germline J gene. V is TRBV19 and J is TRBJ1-4, with D maybe TRBD1 (6 bases). The CDR3 sequence is 14 residues long. Germline CDR1 is FNHDT and CDR2 is SITEND (reference sequence). V lost 7 bases, J lost 5 bases, and 15 bases lay in between. The CDR3 region is CASGWGQKNERLFF. The DNA read from the CDR3 is TGTGCCAGCGGTTGGGGACAAAAAAACGAA.

This clone was found many times. Gene names denote mouse genes. The sequence runs out 4 residues before the end of the CDR3; the remainder is reconstructed from the germline J gene. The chain has TRBV13-3 and TRBJ1-1; 7 bases match TRBD1. This CDR3 is 14 amino acids long. The germline V gene has CDR1 NNHDY and CDR2 SYVADS. CDR3 amino acids: CASSAGTAPPEVFF. Incomplete CDR3 DNA: TGTGCCAGCAGTGCAGGGACAGCTCCCCCA.